This TCR beta chain was identified during a study of cytomegalovirus exposure and HLA in healthy donors. Findings and caveats of the study: Looking again later, the authors saw that most CMV-associated TCR beta chains seemed HLA-restricted. The likely explanation for a cluster of highly shared sequence variants was sequencing artifact. As a later analysis showed, a missense DCLRE1C variant was linked to trimming of TCR beta V- and J-genes.

Note on this clone: What it recognizes is unknown.

13 Jbeta primers and 60 Vbeta primers were used for the PCR. Sequencing was performed with immunoSEQ multiplex PCR; in TCRdb, only in-frame clones are kept and a portion is missing. The table includes 150,000 or so clones, almost 80% detected once. Sequencing used PBMCs. This receptor was identified in a man between 45 and 60 years old in good health and CMV-seropositive.

DNA for the CDR3: TGTGCCAGCAGCTTATATAAGGGTGGGGGGAAAGAGACCCAGTACTTC. It yields the protein CASSLYKGGGKETQYF. The rearrangement joins TRBV9 to TRBJ2-5, with D perhaps matching TRBD2 (6 bases). The CDR3 length is 16 residues. CDR1 and CDR2 (germline): SGDLS, YYNGEE. V lost 4 bases and J 3 bases, leaving 19 bases between the germline ends.